This TCR beta chain was captured by sequencing in a study of blood T cell repertoires in COVID-19. Repertoires were generated with immunoSEQ multiplex PCR, while TCRdb's copy carries only in-frame clones and drops some. There are 200,000 to 300,000 clones in the sample; 88% occur only once, and approximately 0.7% lies in the top ten. CDR3 length: 16 amino acids. V lost 4 bases, J lost 0 bases, and 7 bases stayed unmatched. Germline CDR1 reads SQVTM; CDR2 reads ANQGSEA. This TCR came from a human donor in a cohort sampled during active COVID-19. The V call is TRBV29-1, the J call TRBJ2-2; the match to TRBD1 covers 8 bases. Input material: peripheral blood. CDR3 residues: CSVVAQGAANTGELFF. The CDR3 DNA reads as TGCAGCGTTGTCGCGCAGGGGGCCGCGAACACCGGGGAGCTGTTTTTT.